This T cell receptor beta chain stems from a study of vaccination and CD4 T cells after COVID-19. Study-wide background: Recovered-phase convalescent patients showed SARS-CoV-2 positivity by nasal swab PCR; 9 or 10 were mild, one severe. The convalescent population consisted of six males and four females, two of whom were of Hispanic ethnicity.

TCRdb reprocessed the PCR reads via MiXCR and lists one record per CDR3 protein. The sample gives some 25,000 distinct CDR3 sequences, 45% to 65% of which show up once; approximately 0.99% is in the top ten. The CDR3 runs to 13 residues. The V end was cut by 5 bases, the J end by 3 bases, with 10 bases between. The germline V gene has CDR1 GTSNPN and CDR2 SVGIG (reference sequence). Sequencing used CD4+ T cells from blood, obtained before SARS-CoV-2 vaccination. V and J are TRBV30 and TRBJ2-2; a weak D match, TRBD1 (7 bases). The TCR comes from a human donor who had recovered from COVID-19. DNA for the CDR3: TGTGCCTGGGACAGGGAGGACACCGGGGAGCTGTTTTTT. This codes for CAWDREDTGELFF.